This TCR beta chain came from a study of blood T cell repertoires in COVID-19 (dated by TCRdb to 2018 to 2021). For context, the study as a whole: The collaborator samples originated in the United States, Italy and Spain and spanned the acute and convalescent phases of COVID-19. The prospective study material was composed of cDNA or gDNA derived from T cells, B-cell-depleted T cells, or PBMCs. Subjects who had been exposed to COVID-19, were actively infected with it, or had recovered from it provided the deeply sampled blood TCRbeta repertoires that made up the dataset. The repertoires were released in a freely available public database meant as a resource for research on the immune response to SARS-CoV-2. Samples were obtained from the ongoing ImmuneRACE study (first 160 participants) and from 950 to 1,500 subjects provided by 6 global collaborators. A de-identified subject ID, COVID-19 status, age in years and sex were almost always included in the sample metadata. HLA class I and class II types, where available, came from metadata supplied by the sample provider rather than from assay-based typing. Overall study outcomes, separate from this receptor: The amount of clinical and demographic metadata varied by source and participant and was provided uncurated.

TCRbeta CDR3 regions were amplified from genomic DNA using the immunoSEQ Assay, a bias-controlled multiplex PCR. The authors processed their data as follows. The number of nucleated cells in each sample was estimated by amplification of reference gene primers within the assay. To quantify the absolute abundance of each unique TCRbeta CDR3 rearrangement, sequence reads were collapsed and filtered. For each sample, productive Simpson clonality was calculated as the square root of Simpson's diversity index over productive rearrangements. Sourced from immuneACCESS, this table was stored by TCRdb with only in-frame sequences that have V and J called. A share of the clones is absent; for the studies checked, an unresolved V gene accounts for under half, and the remainder has no known explanation. That table is the source of V, J and clone size, and D and trimming were worked out from the DNA. This sample holds approximately 180,000 clones; approximately 87% were observed only once. The ten largest clones take up 9.5% to 15% of the sample.

In Seattle, one collaborating source enrolled patients while the infection was active and tracked those patients longitudinally over the course of disease. Collaborating institutions collected whole blood in K2EDTA tubes following their own protocols. For TCRbeta analysis, collaborator samples were shipped as frozen whole blood, as isolated PBMCs, or as DNA extracted from either sample type. Cut back by 0 bases and 8 bases, the V and J ends lie 7 bases apart. Looking up the germline V gene yields CDR1 SGHAT and CDR2 FQNNGV. The CDR3 measures 13 amino acids from cysteine to phenylalanine. The only DNA kept is the CDR3, 39 bases in frame from the first base. Notes on this clone: This clone's antigen is unknown. Per-base qualities were not stored, and no clone one base away is much larger.

Sequenced sample: peripheral blood. The chain links TRBV11-2 with TRBJ1-4, with the D gene too uncertain to name. The receptor was derived from a woman aged 65 to 85 with COVID-19, enrolled during active disease. DNA sequence: TGTGCCAGCAGCTTAGAGTGGGAGGAAAAACTGTTTTTT. This translates into CASSLEWEEKLFF.